This T cell receptor (beta chain) was captured in a study of a mutant IDH1 vaccine in newly diagnosed glioma. Study details: Averaging approximately 40 years of age, treated patients were approximately 62% male and around 40% female. Prior therapy was radiotherapy, temozolomide, or both; most received both. Overall study findings and caveats: Immune responses induced by the vaccine were seen in 93.3% of patients, spanning multiple MHC alleles.

Described time point: week 11, during vaccination. Vaccination comprised doses that each held 300 ug of mutant IDH1 20-mer peptide, plus topical imiquimod. Produced via immunoSEQ multiplex PCR; TCRdb's table is partial and in-frame only. Found here are 20,000 to 30,000 clones, about 80% of them singletons; the top ten hold about 9%. This CDR3 spans 15 amino acids. Between the trimmed V and J ends, which lost 4 bases and 2 bases, there was a span of 10 bases. CDR1 SGHDT and CDR2 YYEEEE come from the germline V gene. Details on this clone: Antigen specificity is unknown.

This receptor was identified in a woman younger than 35 with glioma. Sequenced material: PBMCs, taken from a glioma patient whose treatment included an IDH1 peptide vaccine. The genes are TRBV5-6 and TRBJ2-6; D is uncertain. The CDR3 is CASSPPGAGANVLTF. The CDR3 coding sequence is TGTGCCAGCAGCCCCCCCGGAGCTGGGGCCAACGTCCTGACTTTC.